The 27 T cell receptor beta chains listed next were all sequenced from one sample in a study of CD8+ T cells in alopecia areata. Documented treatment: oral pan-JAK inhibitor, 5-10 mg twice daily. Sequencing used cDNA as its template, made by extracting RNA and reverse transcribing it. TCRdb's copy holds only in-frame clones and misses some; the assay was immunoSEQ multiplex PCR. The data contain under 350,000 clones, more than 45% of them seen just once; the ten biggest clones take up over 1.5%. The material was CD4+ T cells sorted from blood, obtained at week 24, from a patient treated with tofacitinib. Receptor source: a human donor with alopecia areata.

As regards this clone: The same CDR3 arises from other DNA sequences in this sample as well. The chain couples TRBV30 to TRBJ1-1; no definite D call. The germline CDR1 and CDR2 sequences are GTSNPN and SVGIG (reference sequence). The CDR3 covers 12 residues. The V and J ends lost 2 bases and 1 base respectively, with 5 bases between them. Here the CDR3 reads CAWSPTNTEAFF. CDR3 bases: TGTGCCTGGAGTCCCACGAACACTGAAGCTTTCTTT.

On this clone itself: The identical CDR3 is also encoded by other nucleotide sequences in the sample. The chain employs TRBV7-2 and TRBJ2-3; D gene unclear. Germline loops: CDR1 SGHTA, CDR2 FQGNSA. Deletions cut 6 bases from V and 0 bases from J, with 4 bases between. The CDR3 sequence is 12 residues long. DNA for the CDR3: TGTGCCAGCAGTTTGAGCACAGATACGCAGTATTTT. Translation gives CASSLSTDTQYF.

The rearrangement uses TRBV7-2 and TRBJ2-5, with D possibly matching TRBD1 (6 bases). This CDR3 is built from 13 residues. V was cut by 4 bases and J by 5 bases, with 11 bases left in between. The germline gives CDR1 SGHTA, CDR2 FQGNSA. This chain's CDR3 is CASSSRGVETQYF. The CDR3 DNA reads TGTGCCAGCAGCTCCAGGGGCGTGGAGACCCAGTACTTC.

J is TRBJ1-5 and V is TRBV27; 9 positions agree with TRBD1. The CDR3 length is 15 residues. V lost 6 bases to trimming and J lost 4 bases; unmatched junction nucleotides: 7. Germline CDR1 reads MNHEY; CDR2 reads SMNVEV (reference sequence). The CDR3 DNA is TGTGCCAGCAGACTAGGACAGGGGCCAAATCAGCCCCAGCATTTT. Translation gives CASRLGQGPNQPQHF.

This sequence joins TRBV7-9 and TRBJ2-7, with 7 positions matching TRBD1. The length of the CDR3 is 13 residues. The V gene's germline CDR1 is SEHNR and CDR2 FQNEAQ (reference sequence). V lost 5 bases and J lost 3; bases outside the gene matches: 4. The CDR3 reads CASSKGTDYEQYF. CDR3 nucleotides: TGTGCCAGCAGCAAGGGGACAGACTACGAGCAGTACTTC.

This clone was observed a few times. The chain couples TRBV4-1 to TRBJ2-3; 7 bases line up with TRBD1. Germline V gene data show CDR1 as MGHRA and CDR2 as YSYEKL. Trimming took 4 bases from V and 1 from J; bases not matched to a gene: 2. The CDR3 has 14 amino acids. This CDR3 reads CASSPGTGTDTQYF. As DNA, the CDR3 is TGCGCCAGCAGCCCTGGGACAGGCACAGATACGCAGTATTTT.

CDR3 in DNA: TGTGCCTGGAGTGGGGAATGGGGGTCCGAAGCTTTCTTT. Translating gives CAWSGEWGSEAFF. V and J are TRBV30 and TRBJ1-1, with a weak D call TRBD1 (5 bases). V was clipped by 1 base and J by 8 bases, with 14 bases between them. This CDR3 contains 13 residues. Germline V lookup: CDR1 GTSNPN, CDR2 SVGIG (reference sequence).

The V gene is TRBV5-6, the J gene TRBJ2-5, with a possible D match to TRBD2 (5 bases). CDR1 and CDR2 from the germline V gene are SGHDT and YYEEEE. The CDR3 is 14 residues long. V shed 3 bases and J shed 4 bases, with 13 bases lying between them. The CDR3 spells CASSSNLGRETQYF. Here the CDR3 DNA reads TGTGCCAGCAGCTCCAATCTAGGGAGAGAGACCCAGTACTTC.

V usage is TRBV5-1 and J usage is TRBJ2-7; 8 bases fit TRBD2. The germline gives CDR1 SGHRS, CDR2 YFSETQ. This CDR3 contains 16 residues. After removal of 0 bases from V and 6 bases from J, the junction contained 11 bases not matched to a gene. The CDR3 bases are TGCGCCAGCAGCTTGGCCCCCAGCGGGGGCATCCCCGAGCAGTACTTC. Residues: CASSLAPSGGIPEQYF.

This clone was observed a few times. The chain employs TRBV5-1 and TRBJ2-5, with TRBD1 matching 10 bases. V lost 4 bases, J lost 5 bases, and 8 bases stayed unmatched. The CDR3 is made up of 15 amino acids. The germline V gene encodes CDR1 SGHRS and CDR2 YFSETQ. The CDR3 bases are TGCGCCAGCAGCCCCGGGACAGGGGACACTGAGACCCAGTACTTC. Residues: CASSPGTGDTETQYF.

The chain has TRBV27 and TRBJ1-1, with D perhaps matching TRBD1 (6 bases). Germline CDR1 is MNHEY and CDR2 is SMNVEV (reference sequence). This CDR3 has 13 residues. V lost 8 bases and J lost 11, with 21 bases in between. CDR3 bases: TGTGCCAGCTCTTCGGGACAAAAGAATCGGGCTTTCTTT. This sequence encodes CASSSGQKNRAFF.

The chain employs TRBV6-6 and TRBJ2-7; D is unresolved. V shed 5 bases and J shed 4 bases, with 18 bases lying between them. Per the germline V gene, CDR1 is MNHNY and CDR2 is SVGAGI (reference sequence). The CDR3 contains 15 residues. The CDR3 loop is CASSTLNRDDYEQYF. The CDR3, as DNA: TGTGCCAGCAGTACCCTAAACCGCGATGATTACGAGCAGTACTTC.

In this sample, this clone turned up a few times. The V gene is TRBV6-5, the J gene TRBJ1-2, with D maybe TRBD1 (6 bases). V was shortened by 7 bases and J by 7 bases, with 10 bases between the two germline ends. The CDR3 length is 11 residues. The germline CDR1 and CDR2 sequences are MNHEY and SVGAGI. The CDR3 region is CASKGVAGYTF. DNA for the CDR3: TGTGCCAGCAAGGGGGTCGCTGGCTACACCTTC.

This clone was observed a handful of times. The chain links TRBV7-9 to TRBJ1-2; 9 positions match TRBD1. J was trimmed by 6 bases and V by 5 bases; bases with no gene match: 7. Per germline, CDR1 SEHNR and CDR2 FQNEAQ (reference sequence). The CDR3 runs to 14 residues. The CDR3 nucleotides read TGTGCCAGCAGCCTACACCGGACAGGGGATGGCTACACCTTC. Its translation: CASSLHRTGDGYTF.

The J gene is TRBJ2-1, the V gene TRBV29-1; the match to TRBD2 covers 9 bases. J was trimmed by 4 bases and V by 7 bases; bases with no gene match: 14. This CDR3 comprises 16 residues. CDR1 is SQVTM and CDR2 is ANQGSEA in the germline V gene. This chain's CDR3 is CSAGGGSGGKYNEQFF. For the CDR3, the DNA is TGCAGCGCGGGCGGGGGTAGCGGGGGAAAATACAATGAGCAGTTCTTC.

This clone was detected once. DNA of the CDR3: TGTGCCAGCAGTTACGGGACAGGGGTTGTAGAGACCCAGTACTTC. This sequence encodes CASSYGTGVVETQYF. The rearrangement links TRBV6-5 to TRBJ2-5; 10 nucleotides align to TRBD1. Losses at the gene ends were 2 bases for V and 4 bases for J; bases not matched to a gene: 4. There are 15 residues in the CDR3. Germline assignment: CDR1 MNHEY and CDR2 SVGAGI.

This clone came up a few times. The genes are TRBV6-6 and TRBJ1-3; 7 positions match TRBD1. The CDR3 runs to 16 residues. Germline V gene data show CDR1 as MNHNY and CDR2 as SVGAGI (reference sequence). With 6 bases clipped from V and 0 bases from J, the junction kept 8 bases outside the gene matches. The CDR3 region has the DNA TGTGCCAGCAGCTCTACAGGGGCAATCTCTGGAAACACCATATATTTT. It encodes CASSSTGAISGNTIYF.

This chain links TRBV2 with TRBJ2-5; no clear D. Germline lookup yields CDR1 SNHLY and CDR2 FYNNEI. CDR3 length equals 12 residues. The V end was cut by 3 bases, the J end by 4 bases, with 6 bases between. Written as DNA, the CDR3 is TGTGCCAGCAGTGAGGTCCGAGAGACCCAGTACTTC. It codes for CASSEVRETQYF.

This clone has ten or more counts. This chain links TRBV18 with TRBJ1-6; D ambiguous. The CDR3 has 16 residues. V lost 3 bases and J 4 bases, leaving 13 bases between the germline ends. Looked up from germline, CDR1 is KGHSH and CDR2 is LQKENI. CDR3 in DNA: TGTGCCAGCTCACCGTCACGACTGGAATATAATTCACCCCTCCACTTT. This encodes CASSPSRLEYNSPLHF.

CDR3 nucleotides: TGTGCCAGCACCACCTCAGGGGGCAATCAGCCCCAGCATTTT. Translation gives CASTTSGGNQPQHF. The J gene is TRBJ1-5, the V gene TRBV6-6, with TRBD1 as a possible D gene (6 bases). Trimming took 7 bases from V and 2 from J, leaving 12 bases between them. CDR1 and CDR2 (germline): MNHNY, SVGAGI (reference sequence). This CDR3 comprises 14 residues.

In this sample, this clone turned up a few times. The CDR3 here is CASSSLGTGEKLFF. The DNA for the CDR3 is TGCGCCAGCAGCAGCCTAGGGACAGGTGAAAAACTGTTTTTT. The V gene is TRBV5-1, the J gene TRBJ1-4; 8 bases fit TRBD1. Losses at the gene ends were 4 bases for V and 7 bases for J; bases not matched to a gene: 6. Germline CDR1 is SGHRS and CDR2 is YFSETQ. The CDR3 consists of 14 residues. The variable domain in full, with the rest retrieved from reference TRBV5-1 and TRBJ1-4, is KAGVTQTPRYLIKTRGQQVTLSCSPISGHRSVSWYQQTPGQGLQFLFEYFSETQRNKGNFPGRFSGRQFSNSRSEMNVSTLELGDSALYLCASSSLGTGEKLFFGSGTQLSVL.

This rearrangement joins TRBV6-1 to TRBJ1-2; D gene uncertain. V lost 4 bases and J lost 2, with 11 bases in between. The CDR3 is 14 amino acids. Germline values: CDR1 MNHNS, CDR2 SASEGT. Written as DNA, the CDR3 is TGTGCCAGCAGTGTGGCCGCCCTGAACTATGGCTACACCTTC. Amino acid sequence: CASSVAALNYGYTF.

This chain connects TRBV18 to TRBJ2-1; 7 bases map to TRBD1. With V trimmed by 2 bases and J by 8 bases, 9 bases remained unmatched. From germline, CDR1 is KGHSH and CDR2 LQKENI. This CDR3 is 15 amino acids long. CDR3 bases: TGTGCCAGCTCACCAATTATGACAGGGCAATATGAGCAGTTCTTC. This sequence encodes CASSPIMTGQYEQFF. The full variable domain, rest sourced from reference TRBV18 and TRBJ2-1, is NAGVMQNPRHLVRRRGQEARLRCSPMKGHSHVYWYRQLPEEGLKFMVYLQKENIIDESGMPKERFSAEFPKEGPSILRIQQVVRGDSAAYFCASSPIMTGQYEQFFGPGTRLTVL.

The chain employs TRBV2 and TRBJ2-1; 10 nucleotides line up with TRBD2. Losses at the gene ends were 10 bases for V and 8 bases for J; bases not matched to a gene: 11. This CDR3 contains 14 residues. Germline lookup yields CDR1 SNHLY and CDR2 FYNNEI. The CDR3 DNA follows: TGTGCCACCCCACGGGCAGCGGGGGGGCATGAGCAGTTCTTC. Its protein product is CATPRAAGGHEQFF.

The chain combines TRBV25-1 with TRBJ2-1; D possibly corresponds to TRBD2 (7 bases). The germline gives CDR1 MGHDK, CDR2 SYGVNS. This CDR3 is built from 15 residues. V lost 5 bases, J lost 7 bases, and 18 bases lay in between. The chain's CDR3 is CASSPDWGGPNEQFF. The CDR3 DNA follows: TGTGCCAGCAGTCCCGATTGGGGGGGGCCGAATGAGCAGTTCTTC.

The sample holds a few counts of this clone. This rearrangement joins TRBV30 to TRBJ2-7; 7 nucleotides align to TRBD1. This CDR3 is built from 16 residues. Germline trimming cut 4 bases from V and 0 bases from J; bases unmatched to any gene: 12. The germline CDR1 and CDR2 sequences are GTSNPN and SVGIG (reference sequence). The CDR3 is CAWNQMGTASSYEQYF. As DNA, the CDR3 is TGTGCCTGGAATCAAATGGGGACAGCGAGCTCCTACGAGCAGTACTTC.

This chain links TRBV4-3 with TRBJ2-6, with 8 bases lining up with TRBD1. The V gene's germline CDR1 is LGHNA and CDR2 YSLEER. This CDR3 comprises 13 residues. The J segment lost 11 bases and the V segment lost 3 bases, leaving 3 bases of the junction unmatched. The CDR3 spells CASSHDRGDVLTF. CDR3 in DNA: TGCGCCAGCAGCCACGACAGGGGCGACGTCCTGACTTTC.